This T cell receptor (beta chain) was documented in a study of T cell repertoires in cytomegalovirus infection. Study as a whole: From public TCR beta signatures came an indication of both CMV infection and matching HLA type. Study findings and constraints: There were HLA-C-restricted CMV-specific TCR beta clonotypes dominating the ex vivo response.

The trim removed 5 bases at V and 2 bases at J, leaving 6 bases unmatched. This CDR3 region has 16 residues. The germline gives CDR1 MNHEY, CDR2 SVGEGT. Many counts were recorded for this clonotype. The antigen is unknown. TCRdb reanalysed the reads using MiXCR and keeps one entry per CDR3 protein. The repertoire holds about 680,000 distinct CDR3 sequences, 20% to 25% seen once, with 8% in the top ten. Sequences were obtained from CD8+ T cells from PBMCs. This TCR was recovered from a human donor in good health (CMV status not recorded). Some clones in this sample may be carry-over from other donors' samples. The chain employs TRBV6-2 or TRBV6-3 and TRBJ2-2; the match to TRBD1 covers 9 bases. CDR3 region: CASSTPGQGNTGELFF. The CDR3 DNA reads TGTGCCAGCAGTACGCCGGGACAGGGTAACACCGGGGAGCTGTTTTTT.